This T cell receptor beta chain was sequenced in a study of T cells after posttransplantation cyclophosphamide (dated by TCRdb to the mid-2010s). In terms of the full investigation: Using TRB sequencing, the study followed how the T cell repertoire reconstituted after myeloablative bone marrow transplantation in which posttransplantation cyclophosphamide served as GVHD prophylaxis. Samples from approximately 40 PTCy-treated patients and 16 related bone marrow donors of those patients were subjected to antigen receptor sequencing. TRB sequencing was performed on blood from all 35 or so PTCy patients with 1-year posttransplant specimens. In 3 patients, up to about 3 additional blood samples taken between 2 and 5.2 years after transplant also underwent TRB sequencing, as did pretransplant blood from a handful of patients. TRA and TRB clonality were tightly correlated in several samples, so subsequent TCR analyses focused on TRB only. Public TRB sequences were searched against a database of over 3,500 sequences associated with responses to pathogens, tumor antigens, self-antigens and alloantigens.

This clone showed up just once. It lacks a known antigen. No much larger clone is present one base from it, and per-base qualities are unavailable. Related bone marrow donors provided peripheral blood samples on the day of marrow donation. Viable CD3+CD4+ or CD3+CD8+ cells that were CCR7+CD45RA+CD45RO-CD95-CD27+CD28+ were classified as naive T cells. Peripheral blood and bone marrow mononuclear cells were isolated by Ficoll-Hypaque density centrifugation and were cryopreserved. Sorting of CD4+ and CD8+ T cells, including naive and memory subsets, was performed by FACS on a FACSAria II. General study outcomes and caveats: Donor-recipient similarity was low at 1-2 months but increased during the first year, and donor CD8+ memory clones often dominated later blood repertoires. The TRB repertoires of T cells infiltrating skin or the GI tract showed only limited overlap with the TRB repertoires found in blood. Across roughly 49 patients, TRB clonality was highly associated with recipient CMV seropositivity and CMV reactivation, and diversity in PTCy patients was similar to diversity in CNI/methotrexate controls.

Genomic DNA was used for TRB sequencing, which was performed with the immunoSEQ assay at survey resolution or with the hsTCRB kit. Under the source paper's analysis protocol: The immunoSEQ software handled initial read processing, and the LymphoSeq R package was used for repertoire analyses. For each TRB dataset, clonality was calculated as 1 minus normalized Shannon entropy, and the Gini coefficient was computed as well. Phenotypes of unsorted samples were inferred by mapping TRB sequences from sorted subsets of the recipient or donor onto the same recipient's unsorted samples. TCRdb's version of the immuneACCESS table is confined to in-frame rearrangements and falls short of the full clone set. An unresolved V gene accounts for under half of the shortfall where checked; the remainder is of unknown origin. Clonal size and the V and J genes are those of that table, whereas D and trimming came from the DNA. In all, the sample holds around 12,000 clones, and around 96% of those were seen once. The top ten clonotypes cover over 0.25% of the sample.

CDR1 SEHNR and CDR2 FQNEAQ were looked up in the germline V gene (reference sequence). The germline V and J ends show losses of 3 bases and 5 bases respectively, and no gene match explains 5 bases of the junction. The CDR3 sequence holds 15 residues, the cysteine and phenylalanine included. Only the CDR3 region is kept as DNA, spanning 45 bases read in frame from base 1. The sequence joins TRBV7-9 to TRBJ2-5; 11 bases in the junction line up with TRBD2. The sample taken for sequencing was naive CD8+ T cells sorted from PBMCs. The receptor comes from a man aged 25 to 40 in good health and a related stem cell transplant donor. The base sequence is TGTGCCAGCAGCTTGGGGGGGACTAGCGGTGAGACCCAGTACTTC. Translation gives CASSLGGTSGETQYF.